One T cell receptor beta chain is described in this entry. This clonotype was detected only a few times. The clone's antigen remains unknown. One base away there is no much larger clone; base qualities are not given. This sample is part of a study of vaccination and CD4 T cells after COVID-19 (dated by TCRdb to between 2021 and 2024). Background for the entire study: Every convalescent patient had a positive nasal swab PCR test for SARS-CoV-2, with mild disease in 8 to 10 patients and severe disease in one. In around 9 COVID-19 convalescent patients and a few infection-naive healthy vaccine recipients, researchers compared the spike-specific CD4+ TCR repertoire from before mRNA vaccination with the repertoire from after. Six males and four females were included in the convalescent cohort, with two Hispanic individuals, seven Caucasians, two Asians and one multiracial person represented. Participants received two doses of either the Pfizer-BioNTech BNT162b2 vaccine (n=8) or the Moderna mRNA-1273 vaccine (n=2). Post-COVID blood samples from convalescent patients were collected a median of approximately 93 days after diagnosis, with a range of roughly 35 to 161 days. Post-vaccine blood samples were collected a median of about 66 days after the second vaccine dose, ranging from roughly 12 to 250 days. Culture stimuli were overlapping spike peptide pools from SARS-CoV-2 and from the common cold coronaviruses HCoV-NL63, HCoV-OC43 and HCoV-229E. Control cultures used a CEFX viral epitope pool as positive control, an HIV-1 Nef peptide pool as negative control, or no peptide.

The treatment or condition tag for this specimen amounts to: roughly 10-day PBMC culture with coronavirus spike peptide pools or control peptides (ViraFEST assay). The ViraFEST assay was used in the study, in which antigen-specific T cells were expanded with peptide pools and expanded clonotypes were subsequently identified by TCR sequencing. The convalescent patients' positive SARS-CoV-2 PCR tests were from March to December 2020, which was before the Alpha, Beta and Delta variants emerged in the United States. Over 1.5 million PBMCs per well were cultured in IMDM with roughly 4.8% human AB serum and 8 to 10 IU/ml IL-2, plus 10 ug/ml peptide pools. Half of the culture medium was replaced with fresh IL-2-containing medium on days 3 and 7. After around 10 days of culture, CD4+ T cells were isolated by negative selection with the EasySep CD4+ T cell isolation kit. Ficoll-Paque Plus gradient centrifugation was used to isolate PBMCs from whole blood, and the isolated PBMCs were then either used fresh or cryopreserved at -140C. In general, triplicate wells were set up for every culture condition.

The library came from PCR. TCR sequencing of DNA from cultured CD4+ T cells used the Oncomine TCR Beta short-read assay at the Johns Hopkins FTIC core. Genomic DNA was extracted from the cultured CD4+ T cells with the QIAamp micro DNA kit. Oncomine TCR Beta libraries made from cultured CD4+ T cells were pooled using unique dual indexes and sequenced on an Illumina iSeq 100. The original methods were these. Non-productive sequences were removed, and CDR3s that did not start with C, did not end with F or W, or were shorter than 7 amino acids were discarded. The MANAFEST web application identified antigen-specific clonotypes by comparing peptide-stimulated wells against reference wells and other culture wells. An FDR below 0.05, an odds ratio above 5, and a productive frequency above 0.1% in at least two of three replicate wells were required for clones to be considered positive. A clonotype counted as cross-reactive if it showed significant expansion both in the SARS-CoV-2 spike wells and in at least one common cold coronavirus spike condition. Using R version 3.6.1, CDR3 homology was evaluated through Levenshtein distances (stringdist) along with unrooted phylogenetic trees (ape). In TCRdb, the public reads were trimmed at Q25 with fastp and aligned with MiXCR, with productive beta chains retained. Duplicate CDR3 protein sequences are folded into a single record with the most common DNA and genes. The V and J calls reflect TCRdb's pipeline rather than the authors' work. Recorded for this sample are almost 25,000 distinct CDR3 sequences; about 60% of them occurred a single time. The ten largest make up roughly 8% of the sample.

Results the study describes overall, beyond this receptor: Nearly all vaccine-specific clones in convalescent patients (304 of 307) were mono-reactive for SARS-CoV-2 spike rather than cross-reactive with common cold coronaviruses. Relatively few convalescent patients were included in the study, and early timepoints after natural infection were not analyzed. Among the post-vaccine SARS-CoV-2-reactive clones in convalescent patients, a median approximately 90% showed up only after vaccination, which suggests vaccine-specific priming. The median count of SARS-CoV-2-reactive clonotypes went up from 21 after infection to a few dozen after vaccination, although the change was not significant.

In the germline V gene, CDR1 corresponds to SGHVS and CDR2 to FNYEAQ. The CDR3 spans 20 residues, from the cysteine through the phenylalanine. The read is trimmed to its CDR3 DNA, 60 bases read in frame from base 1. At the junction V is shortened by 0 bases and J by 8 bases; bases outside the gene matches: 18. The V and J segments used are TRBV7-6 and TRBJ2-3; TRBD1 aligns with 12 central bases. This TCR came from a human donor who had recovered from COVID-19. Sequenced material: CD4+ T cells from blood, cultured in vitro. The DNA reads as follows: TGTGCCAGCAGCTTAGCGCGGGACAGGGGGCGCATAGGTGTTATTGGTACGCAGTATTTT. This is translated as CASSLARDRGRIGVIGTQYF. The variable domain in full, with residues beyond the CDR3 obtained from the reference TRBV7-6 and TRBJ2-3 genes, is GAGVSQSPRYKVTKRGQDVALRCDPISGHVSLYWYRQALGQGPEFLTYFNYEAQQDKSGLPNDRFSAERPEGSISTLTIQRTEQRDSAMYRCASSLARDRGRIGVIGTQYFGPGTRLTVL.